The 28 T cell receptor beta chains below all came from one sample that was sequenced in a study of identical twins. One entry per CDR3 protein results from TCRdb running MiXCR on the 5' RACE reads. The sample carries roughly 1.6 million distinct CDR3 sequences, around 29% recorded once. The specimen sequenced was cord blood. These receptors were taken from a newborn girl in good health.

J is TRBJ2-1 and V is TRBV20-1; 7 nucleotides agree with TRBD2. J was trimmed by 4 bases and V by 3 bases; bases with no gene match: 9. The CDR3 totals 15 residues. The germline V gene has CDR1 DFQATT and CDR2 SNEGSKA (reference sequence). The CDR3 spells CSASSGLGGYNEQFF. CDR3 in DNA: TGCAGTGCTAGTTCAGGACTAGGTGGGTACAATGAGCAGTTCTTC.

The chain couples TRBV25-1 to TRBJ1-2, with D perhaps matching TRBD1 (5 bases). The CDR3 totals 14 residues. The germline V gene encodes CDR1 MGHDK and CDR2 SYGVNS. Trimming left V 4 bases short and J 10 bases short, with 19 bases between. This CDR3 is CASSGPGTLGPYTF. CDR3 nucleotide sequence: TGTGCCAGCAGTGGGCCCGGGACTCTCGGCCCCTACACCTTC.

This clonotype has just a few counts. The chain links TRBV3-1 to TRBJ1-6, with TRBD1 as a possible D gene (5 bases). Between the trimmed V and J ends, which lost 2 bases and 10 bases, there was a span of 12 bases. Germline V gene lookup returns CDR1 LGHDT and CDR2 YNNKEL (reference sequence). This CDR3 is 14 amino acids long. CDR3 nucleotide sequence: TGTGCCAGCAGCCAAATCGCGGGGGACTCACCCCTCCACTTT. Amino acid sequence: CASSQIAGDSPLHF.

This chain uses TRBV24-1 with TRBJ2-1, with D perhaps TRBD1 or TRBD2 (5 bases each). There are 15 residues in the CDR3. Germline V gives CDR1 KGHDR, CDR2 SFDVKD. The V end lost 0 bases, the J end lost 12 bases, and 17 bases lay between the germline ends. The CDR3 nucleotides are TGTGCCACCAGTGATTTGCAGAGGGGTACTGATGGGCAGTTCTTC. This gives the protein CATSDLQRGTDGQFF.

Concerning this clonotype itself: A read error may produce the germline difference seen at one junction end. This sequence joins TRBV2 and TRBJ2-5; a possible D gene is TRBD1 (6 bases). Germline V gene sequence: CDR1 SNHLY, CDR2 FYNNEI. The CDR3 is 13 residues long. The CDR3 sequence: CASTWGHQETRYF. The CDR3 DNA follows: TGTGCCAGCACGTGGGGGCATCAAGAGACCCGGTACTTC.

The DNA for the CDR3 is TGTGCCACCAGTTTCCCCGGGCAGGATACGCAGTATTTT. Its protein product is CATSFPGQDTQYF. V is TRBV24-1 and J is TRBJ2-3, with no clear D. The CDR3 covers 13 residues. The germline gives CDR1 KGHDR, CDR2 SFDVKD. Trimming cost V 6 bases and J 6 bases, with 12 bases left between them.

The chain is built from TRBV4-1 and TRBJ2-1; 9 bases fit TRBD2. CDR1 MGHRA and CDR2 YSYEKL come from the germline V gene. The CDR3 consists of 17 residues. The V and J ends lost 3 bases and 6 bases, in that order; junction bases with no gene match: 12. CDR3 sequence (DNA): TGCGCCAGCAGCCATCTAGCGGGGACTCCCCGCTCCAATGAGCAGTTCTTC. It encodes CASSHLAGTPRSNEQFF.

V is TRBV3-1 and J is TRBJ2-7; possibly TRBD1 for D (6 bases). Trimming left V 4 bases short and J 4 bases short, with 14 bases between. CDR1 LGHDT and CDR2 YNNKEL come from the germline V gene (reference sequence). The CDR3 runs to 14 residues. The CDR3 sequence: CASSPDGGTYEQYF. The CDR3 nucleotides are TGTGCCAGCAGCCCGGATGGGGGCACATACGAGCAGTACTTC.

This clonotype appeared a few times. The CDR3 reads CASSFLGGFNYGYTF. The CDR3 DNA follows: TGTGCCAGCAGTTTTCTTGGCGGCTTTAACTATGGCTACACCTTC. The J gene is TRBJ1-2, the V gene TRBV12-3 or TRBV12-4, with D hard to call. V lost 3 bases and J 1 base, leaving 12 bases between the germline ends. The CDR3 covers 15 residues.

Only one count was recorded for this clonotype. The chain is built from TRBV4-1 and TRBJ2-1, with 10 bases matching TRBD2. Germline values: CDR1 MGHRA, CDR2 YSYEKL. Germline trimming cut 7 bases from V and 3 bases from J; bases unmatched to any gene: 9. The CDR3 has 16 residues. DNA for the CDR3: TGCGCCAGCAACCATTACACTAGCGGGATCTACAATGAGCAGTTCTTC. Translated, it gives CASNHYTSGIYNEQFF.

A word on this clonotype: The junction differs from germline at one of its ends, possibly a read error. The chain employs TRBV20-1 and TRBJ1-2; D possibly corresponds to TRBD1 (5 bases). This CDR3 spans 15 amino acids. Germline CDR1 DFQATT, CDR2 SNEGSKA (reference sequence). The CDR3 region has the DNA TGCAGTGCTAGGGGACGGGGCCAAGCTAACTATGGTTACACCTTC. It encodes CSARGRGQANYGYTF.

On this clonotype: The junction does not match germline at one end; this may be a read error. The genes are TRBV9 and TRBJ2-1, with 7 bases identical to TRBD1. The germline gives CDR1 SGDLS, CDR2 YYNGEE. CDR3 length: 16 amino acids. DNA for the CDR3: TGTGCCAGCAGCGACGGGGCAGGGGGTTCCTACAATGGGCAGTTCTTC. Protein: CASSDGAGGSYNGQFF.

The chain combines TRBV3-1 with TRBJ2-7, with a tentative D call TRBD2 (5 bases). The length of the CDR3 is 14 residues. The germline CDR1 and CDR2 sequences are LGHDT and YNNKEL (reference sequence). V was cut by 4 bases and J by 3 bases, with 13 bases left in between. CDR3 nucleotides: TGTGCCAGCAGCCCAATCGGGATTATCTACGAGCAGTACTTC. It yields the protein CASSPIGIIYEQYF.

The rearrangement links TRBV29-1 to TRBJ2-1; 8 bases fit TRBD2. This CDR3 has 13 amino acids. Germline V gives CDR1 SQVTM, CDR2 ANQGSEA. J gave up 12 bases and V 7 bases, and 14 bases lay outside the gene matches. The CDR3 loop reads CSAAGTRDHVQFF. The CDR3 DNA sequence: TGCAGCGCAGCCGGGACTAGAGATCACGTGCAGTTCTTC.

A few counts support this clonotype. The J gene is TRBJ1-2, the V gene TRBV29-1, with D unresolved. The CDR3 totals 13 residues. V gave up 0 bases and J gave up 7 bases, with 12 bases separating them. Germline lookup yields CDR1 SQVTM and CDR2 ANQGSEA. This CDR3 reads CSVEDPVKLGYTF. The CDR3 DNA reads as TGCAGCGTTGAAGATCCGGTAAAACTTGGCTACACCTTC.

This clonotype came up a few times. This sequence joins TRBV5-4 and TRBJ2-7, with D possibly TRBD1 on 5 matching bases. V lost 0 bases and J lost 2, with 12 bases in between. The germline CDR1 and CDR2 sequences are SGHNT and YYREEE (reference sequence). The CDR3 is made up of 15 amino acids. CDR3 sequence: CASSLDFRGAYEQYF. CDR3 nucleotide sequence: TGTGCCAGCAGCTTGGATTTTAGGGGTGCCTACGAGCAGTACTTC.

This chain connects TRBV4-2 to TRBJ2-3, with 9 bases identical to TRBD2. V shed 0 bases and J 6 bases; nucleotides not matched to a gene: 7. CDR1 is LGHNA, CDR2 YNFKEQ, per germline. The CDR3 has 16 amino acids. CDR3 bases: TGTGCCAGCAGCCAAGATCCAGCGGGGGGTCCGGATACGCAGTATTTT. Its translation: CASSQDPAGGPDTQYF.

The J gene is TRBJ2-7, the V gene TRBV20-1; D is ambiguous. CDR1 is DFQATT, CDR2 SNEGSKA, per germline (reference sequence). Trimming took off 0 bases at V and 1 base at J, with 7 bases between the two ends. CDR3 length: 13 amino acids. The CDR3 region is CSAREEPSYEQYF. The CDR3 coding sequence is TGCAGTGCTAGAGAAGAGCCTTCCTACGAGCAGTACTTC.

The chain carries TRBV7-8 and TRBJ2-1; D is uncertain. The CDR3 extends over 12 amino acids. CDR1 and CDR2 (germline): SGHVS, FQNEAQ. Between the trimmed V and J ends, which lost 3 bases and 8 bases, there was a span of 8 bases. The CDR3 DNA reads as TGTGCCAGCAGCTTGTTTTTATATGAGCAGTTCTTC. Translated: CASSLFLYEQFF.

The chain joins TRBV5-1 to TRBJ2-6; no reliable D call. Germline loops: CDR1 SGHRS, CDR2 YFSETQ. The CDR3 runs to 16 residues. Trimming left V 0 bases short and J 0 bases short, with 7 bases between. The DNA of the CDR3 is TGCGCCAGCAGCTTGGTACGGAGCTCTGGGGCCAACGTCCTGACTTTC. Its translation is CASSLVRSSGANVLTF. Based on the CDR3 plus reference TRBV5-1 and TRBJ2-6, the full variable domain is KAGVTQTPRYLIKTRGQQVTLSCSPISGHRSVSWYQQTPGQGLQFLFEYFSETQRNKGNFPGRFSGRQFSNSRSEMNVSTLELGDSALYLCASSLVRSSGANVLTFGAGSRLTVL.

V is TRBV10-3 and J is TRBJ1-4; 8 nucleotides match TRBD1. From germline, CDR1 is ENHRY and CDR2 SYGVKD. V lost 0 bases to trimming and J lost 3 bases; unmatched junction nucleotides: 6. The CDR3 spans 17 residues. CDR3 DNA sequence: TGTGCCATCAGTGAGTCAAGTTGGACAGGGTCTAATGAAAAACTGTTTTTT. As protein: CAISESSWTGSNEKLFF.

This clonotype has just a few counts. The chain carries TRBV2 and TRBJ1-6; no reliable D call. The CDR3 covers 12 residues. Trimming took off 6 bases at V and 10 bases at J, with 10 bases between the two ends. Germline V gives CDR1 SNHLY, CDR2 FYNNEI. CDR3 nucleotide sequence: TGTGCCAGCAGCCTACAAACCTCACCCCTCCACTTT. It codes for CASSLQTSPLHF.

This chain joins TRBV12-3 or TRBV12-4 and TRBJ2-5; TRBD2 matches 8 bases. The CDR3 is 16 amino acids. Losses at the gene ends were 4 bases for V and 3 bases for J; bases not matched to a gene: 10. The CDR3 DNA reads TGTGCCAGCAGTTCGGGGCTAGCGGGCACCAAAGAGACCCAGTACTTC. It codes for CASSSGLAGTKETQYF.

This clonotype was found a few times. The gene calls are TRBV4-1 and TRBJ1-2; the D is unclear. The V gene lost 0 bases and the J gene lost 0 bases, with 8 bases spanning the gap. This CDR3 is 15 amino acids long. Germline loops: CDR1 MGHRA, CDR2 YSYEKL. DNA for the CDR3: TGCGCCAGCAGCCAAGAGGTCACAGCTAACTATGGCTACACCTTC. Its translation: CASSQEVTANYGYTF.

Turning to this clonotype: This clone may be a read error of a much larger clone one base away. In DNA form, the CDR3 reads TGCAGTGCTAGATTTGTCTCCTTGGGGAGCGAGCAGTACTTC. Its protein product is CSARFVSLGSEQYF. This chain uses TRBV20-1 with TRBJ2-7; D might be TRBD2 (5 bases). The CDR3 length is 14 residues. Deletions cut 2 bases from V and 6 bases from J, with 17 bases between. CDR1 and CDR2 from the germline V gene are DFQATT and SNEGSKA (reference sequence).

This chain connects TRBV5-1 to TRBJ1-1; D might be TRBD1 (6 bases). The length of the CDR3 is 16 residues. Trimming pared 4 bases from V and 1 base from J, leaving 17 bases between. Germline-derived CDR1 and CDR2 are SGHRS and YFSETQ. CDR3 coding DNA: TGCGCCAGCAGCGTATTACAGGGTCTGAAGAACACTGAAGCTTTCTTT. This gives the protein CASSVLQGLKNTEAFF.

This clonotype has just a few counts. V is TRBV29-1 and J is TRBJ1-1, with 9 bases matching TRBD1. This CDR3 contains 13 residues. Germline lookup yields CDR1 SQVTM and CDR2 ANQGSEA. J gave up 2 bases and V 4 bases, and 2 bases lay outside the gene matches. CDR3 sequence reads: CSVGDRANTEAFF. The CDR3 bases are TGCAGCGTTGGGGACAGGGCCAACACTGAAGCTTTCTTT.

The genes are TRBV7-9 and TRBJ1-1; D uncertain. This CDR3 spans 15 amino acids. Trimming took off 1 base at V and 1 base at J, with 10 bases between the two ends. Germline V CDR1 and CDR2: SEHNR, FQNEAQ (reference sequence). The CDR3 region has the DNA TGTGCCAGCAGCTTAGTAGACTTATCGAACACTGAAGCTTTCTTT. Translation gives CASSLVDLSNTEAFF. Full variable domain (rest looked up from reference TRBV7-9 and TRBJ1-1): DTGVSQNPRHKITKRGQNVTFRCDPISEHNRLYWYRQTLGQGPEFLTYFQNEAQLEKSRLLSDRFSAERPKGSFSTLEIQRTEQGDSAMYLCASSLVDLSNTEAFFGQGTRLTVV.